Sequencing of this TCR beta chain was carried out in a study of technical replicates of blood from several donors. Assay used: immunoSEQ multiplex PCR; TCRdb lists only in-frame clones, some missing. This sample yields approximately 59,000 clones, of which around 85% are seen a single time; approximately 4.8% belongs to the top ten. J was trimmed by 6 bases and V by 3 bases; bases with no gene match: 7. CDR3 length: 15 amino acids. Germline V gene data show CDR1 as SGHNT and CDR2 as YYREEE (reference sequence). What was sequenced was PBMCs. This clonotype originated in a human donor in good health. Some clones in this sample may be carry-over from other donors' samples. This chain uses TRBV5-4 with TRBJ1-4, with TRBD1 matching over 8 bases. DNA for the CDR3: TGTGCCAGCAGCTCTAACAGGGGGAAAGATGAAAAACTGTTTTTT. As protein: CASSSNRGKDEKLFF.